The 2 T cell receptor gamma chains below come from one sample, sequenced in a study of Vδ1+ human thymocytes (dated by TCRdb to the late 2010s). Sequencing took place on an Illumina MiSeq. RNA was extracted with the RNeasy mini kit and reverse transcribed using Superscript III. Multiplex PCR was used to generate CDR3 amplicons, with pooled V-gene forward primers and a constant-region reverse primer carrying Illumina adaptor overhangs. After TCRdb called clones again from the public reads with CATT, rows with identical DNA were merged. The sample table holds tens of thousands of gamma-chain clones, of which 20% to 25% were seen once. The ten largest clones represent 1.5% to 2% of the sample. What the study reported, not specific to this receptor: In contrast to oligoclonal peripheral blood repertoires, thymic TRG and TRD repertoires appeared to be highly polyclonal with Gaussian CDR3 length distributions.

These TCRs are of unknown antigen specificity. The material sequenced was Vdelta1+ gamma-delta thymocytes from the thymus. Taken with the paper, the label for cell subset or site translates to: FACS-sorted CD3+ TCRalphabeta- TCRVdelta1+ TCRVdelta2- thymocytes. The source of these receptors is a boy younger than two who had congenital heart surgery.

Comments on this clone: Other DNA sequences within the sample encode an identical CDR3. The chain is built from TRGV4 and TRGJP1. The V gene's germline CDR1 is EGSTGY and CDR2 YDSYTSSV. V lost 1 base, J lost 8 bases, and 4 bases stayed unmatched. The CDR3 has 13 residues. CDR3 nucleotides: TGTGCCACCTGGGATGGTGGAGGTTGGTTCAAGATATTT. Its translation: CATWDGGGWFKIF.

This clone has just a few counts. Other DNA sequences from this sample encode an identical CDR3 as well. J is TRGJ1 or TRGJ2 and V is TRGV3. The V gene end was trimmed by 0 bases and the J gene end by 11 bases; junction bases not matched to a gene: 7. This CDR3 region has 12 residues. Germline loops: CDR1 VTNTFY, CDR2 YDVSTARD (reference sequence). CDR3 DNA sequence: TGTGCCACCTGGGACAGGCCCGGAGAGAAACTCTTT. Residues: CATWDRPGEKLF.